The entry below gives a single TCR beta chain sequence along with its context. This clone was detected only once. Its antigen target is currently unknown. No base qualities exist here, and no much larger clone lies one base off it. The data are from a study of blood T cell repertoires in COVID-19 (dated by TCRdb to 2018 to 2021). Context from the whole study: The collaborator samples originated in the United States, Italy and Spain and spanned the acute and convalescent phases of COVID-19. Sample metadata almost always included a de-identified subject ID, COVID-19 status, age in years and sex. The material from the prospective study consisted of cDNA or gDNA derived from T cells, B-cell-depleted T cells, or PBMCs. Deeply sampled blood TCRbeta repertoires from subjects exposed to, actively infected with, or recovered from COVID-19 were included in the dataset. The samples were drawn from two sources: the first 160 participants of the ongoing ImmuneRACE study, and fewer than 1,500 subjects contributed by 6 global collaborators. The repertoires were released in a freely available public database meant as a resource for research on the immune response to SARS-CoV-2. HLA class I and class II types, where available, came from metadata supplied by the sample provider rather than from assay-based typing.

Whole blood was collected in K2EDTA tubes by collaborating institutions according to the institutions' own protocols. For TCRbeta analysis, collaborators shipped samples as frozen whole blood, isolated PBMCs, or DNA extracted from either of those sample types. Paper-wide results and their limitations: How much clinical and demographic metadata was included differed by source and by participant, and the metadata was provided uncurated.

TCRbeta CDR3 regions were amplified from genomic DNA using the immunoSEQ Assay, a bias-controlled multiplex PCR. From the authors' description of their analysis: Within the assay, amplification of reference gene primers was used to estimate how many nucleated cells each sample contained. To quantify the absolute abundance of each unique TCRbeta CDR3 rearrangement, sequence reads were collapsed and filtered. For each sample, productive Simpson clonality was calculated as the square root of Simpson's diversity index across productive rearrangements. This immuneACCESS table, as held by TCRdb, lists in-frame sequences with V and J called but not all clones. Of the missing ones, under half trace to an unresolved V gene in checked studies; the others have no known cause. The D gene and trimming were derived from the DNA, and the V and J assignments and clone size from that table. Counted in this sample were about 160,000 clones; 90% to 95% of them appeared once. About 5% of the sample goes to the ten largest clones.

This clonotype originated in a woman between 50 and 59 years old with acute or convalescent COVID-19. The sample consisted of peripheral blood.

The base sequence is TGTGCCATCAGTGCAGGGTCGGATCAGCCCCAGCATTTT. Its amino acids are CAISAGSDQPQHF. This chain is built from TRBV10-3 and TRBJ1-5, and the D gene may be TRBD1, 5 bases matching. The CDR3, cysteine through phenylalanine, is 13 amino acids long. Only the CDR3 portion is preserved as DNA: 39 bases, with reading frame beginning at the first base. V sheds 4 bases and J sheds 5 bases, leaving 9 bases between their ends. CDR1 ENHRY and CDR2 SYGVKD were looked up in the germline V gene.